Each of the 19 T cell receptor beta chains below was sequenced from the same sample in a study of blood T cell repertoires in COVID-19. Using immunoSEQ multiplex PCR, the repertoire was profiled, and TCRdb retains in-frame clones only, with some absent. The table lists 110,000 to 150,000 clones, under 90% of them singletons. The sample was peripheral blood. These receptors were collected from a human donor in a cohort sampled during active COVID-19.

This clone turned up a few times. The chain links TRBV19 to TRBJ1-2; D possibly corresponds to TRBD1 (6 bases). Germline-derived CDR1 and CDR2 are LNHDA and SQIVND (reference sequence). The V and J ends lost 6 bases and 3 bases respectively, with 11 bases between them. The CDR3 runs 13 residues. The CDR3 spells CASRRGGDYGYTF. The DNA for the CDR3 is TGTGCCAGTAGGCGAGGGGGGGACTATGGCTACACCTTC.

The rearrangement joins TRBV28 to TRBJ1-2; 7 bases line up with TRBD1. With 5 bases clipped from V and 4 bases from J, the junction kept 10 bases outside the gene matches. The CDR3 loop spans 15 amino acids. Germline V gene sequence: CDR1 MDHEN, CDR2 SYDVKM. The CDR3 is CASSPTGLGGYGYTF. The CDR3 DNA follows: TGTGCCAGCAGTCCGACAGGGTTGGGTGGCTATGGCTACACCTTC.

The rearrangement uses TRBV29-1 and TRBJ2-7; TRBD1 matches at 7 bases. The CDR3 has 14 residues. V was clipped by 4 bases and J by 1 base; unmatched bases: 7. Germline CDR1 SQVTM, CDR2 ANQGSEA. The CDR3, as DNA: TGCAGCGTTGGGGGTAAGGGGGCTTCCTACGAGCAGTACTTC. Amino acids: CSVGGKGASYEQYF.

This sequence joins TRBV18 and TRBJ1-5; D perhaps matches TRBD1 (5 bases). The V and J ends lost 6 bases and 5 bases respectively, with 17 bases between them. Germline V gene sequence: CDR1 KGHSH, CDR2 LQKENI. The CDR3 sequence is 15 residues long. The CDR3 bases are TGTGCCAGCTCCTGGGGGGGATCCCGAGATCAGCCCCAGCATTTT. It specifies CASSWGGSRDQPQHF.

This chain joins TRBV9 and TRBJ2-7, with 8 bases that match TRBD2. The germline V gene has CDR1 SGDLS and CDR2 YYNGEE. The CDR3 extends over 16 amino acids. After removal of 0 bases from V and 0 bases from J, the junction contained 5 bases not matched to a gene. DNA of the CDR3: TGTGCCAGCAGCGTAGACGGCGGGAGGCCCTCCTACGAGCAGTACTTC. Protein: CASSVDGGRPSYEQYF.

The chain recombines TRBV6-2 or TRBV6-3 with TRBJ2-1; 7 bases agree with TRBD2. V was pared by 4 bases and J by 0 bases, with 3 bases of the junction left unmatched. The CDR3 length is 15 residues. Germline CDR1 is MNHEY and CDR2 is SVGEGT. CDR3 in DNA: TGTGCCAGCAGTTCAAGCGGGAACTCCTACAATGAGCAGTTCTTC. It is translated as CASSSSGNSYNEQFF.

This clone was seen a single time. The chain joins TRBV2 to TRBJ2-7, with 13 positions matching TRBD2. Germline values: CDR1 SNHLY, CDR2 FYNNEI. The CDR3 totals 16 residues. Trimming cost V 7 bases and J 6 bases; bases outside gene matches: 12. As DNA, the CDR3 is TGTGCCAGCATGGGAGAACTAGCGGGAGGGATGGGCGAGCAGTACTTC. This codes for CASMGELAGGMGEQYF.

The chain has TRBV6-2 or TRBV6-3 and TRBJ1-2; weak D call: TRBD1 (6 bases). Germline V gene lookup returns CDR1 MNHEY and CDR2 SVGEGT. With 6 bases removed from V and 4 bases from J, the gap between germline ends came to 9 bases. The CDR3 contains 12 residues. Written as DNA, the CDR3 is TGTGCCAGCAGCAAGGACAGCTATGGCTACACCTTC. It codes for CASSKDSYGYTF.

The chain recombines TRBV6-2 or TRBV6-3 with TRBJ2-3; no definite D call. Germline lookup yields CDR1 MNHEY and CDR2 SVGEGT. The CDR3 is 14 residues long. The V end was cut by 2 bases, the J end by 5 bases, with 11 bases between. The CDR3 protein is CASSYPQTGDTQYF. The CDR3 bases are TGTGCCAGCAGTTACCCGCAGACGGGAGATACGCAGTATTTT.

J is TRBJ2-3 and V is TRBV2, with a tentative D call TRBD2 (5 bases). V shed 7 bases and J shed 2 bases, with 16 bases lying between them. Per the germline V gene, CDR1 is SNHLY and CDR2 is FYNNEI. The CDR3 extends over 15 amino acids. This CDR3 reads CASIPSQTPTDTQYF. CDR3 DNA: TGTGCCAGCATCCCTAGCCAAACCCCCACAGATACGCAGTATTTT.

The chain links TRBV28 to TRBJ1-5; D is unclear. The CDR3 has 14 residues. The ends were cut back, 3 bases at V and 6 bases at J, with 12 bases in the middle. CDR1 is MDHEN and CDR2 is SYDVKM in the germline V gene. The CDR3 spells CASSFTGKSQPQHF. The CDR3, as DNA: TGTGCCAGCAGTTTTACCGGGAAGAGTCAGCCCCAGCATTTT.

The rearrangement uses TRBV7-9 and TRBJ2-6, with 7 bases aligning to TRBD2. This CDR3 spans 17 amino acids. Germline V gene data show CDR1 as SEHNR and CDR2 as FQNEAQ (reference sequence). V lost 3 bases to trimming and J lost 0 bases; unmatched junction nucleotides: 5. This CDR3 is CASSLWGGTSGANVLTF. The CDR3 DNA reads TGTGCCAGCAGCTTGTGGGGGGGGACCTCTGGGGCCAACGTCCTGACTTTC.

The chain links TRBV9 to TRBJ2-5; a weak D match, TRBD1 (7 bases). V was shortened by 4 bases and J by 7 bases, with 20 bases between the two germline ends. The germline CDR1 and CDR2 sequences are SGDLS and YYNGEE. This CDR3 has 15 amino acids. CDR3 sequence reads: CASSLVGTAGGTQYF. CDR3 nucleotide sequence: TGTGCCAGCAGCTTAGTCGGGACAGCGGGCGGGACCCAGTACTTC.

J is TRBJ2-5 and V is TRBV19; TRBD2 aligns across 14 bases. Germline V gene data show CDR1 as LNHDA and CDR2 as SQIVND (reference sequence). V lost 4 bases to trimming and J lost 4 bases; unmatched junction nucleotides: 14. This CDR3 spans 19 amino acids. CDR3: CASSRPGLAGVLARETQYF. DNA of the CDR3: TGTGCCAGTAGTAGACCGGGACTAGCGGGAGTTTTGGCCCGAGAGACCCAGTACTTC.

The V call is TRBV19, the J call TRBJ1-2; TRBD1 matches 7 bases. The CDR3 is made up of 15 amino acids. The germline CDR1 and CDR2 sequences are LNHDA and SQIVND (reference sequence). Trimming removed 8 bases from V and 2 bases from J; junction bases left unmatched: 11. CDR3 bases: TGTGCCAGTCTTGTGACAGGGTCCTCCAACTATGGCTACACCTTC. The encoded protein is CASLVTGSSNYGYTF.

The rearrangement joins TRBV28 to TRBJ2-4; the D gene is possibly TRBD2 (6 bases). Trimming took 7 bases from V and 0 from J, leaving 19 bases between them. Germline-derived CDR1 and CDR2 are MDHEN and SYDVKM. The CDR3 is made up of 17 amino acids. In nucleotides, the CDR3 is TGTGCCAGCATCCCCGGAGGGGCAGAACTAGCCAAAAACATTCAGTACTTC. Encoded protein: CASIPGGAELAKNIQYF.

The rearrangement joins TRBV28 to TRBJ2-5; 16 nucleotides line up with TRBD2. This CDR3 is 14 amino acids long. The V gene's germline CDR1 is MDHEN and CDR2 SYDVKM. V lost 7 bases and J lost 14; bases outside the gene matches: 10. CDR3 in amino acids: CASTLPGLAGGPYF. CDR3 nucleotides: TGTGCCAGCACCCTACCGGGACTAGCGGGAGGGCCATACTTC.

This clone was observed once. The rearrangement joins TRBV29-1 to TRBJ2-7; D is undetermined. Germline V gene sequence: CDR1 SQVTM, CDR2 ANQGSEA. V lost 0 bases and J 4 bases, leaving 10 bases between the germline ends. The CDR3 length is 13 residues. CDR3 bases: TGCAGCGTTGAAGAAGGCGGTCCGTACGAGCAGTACTTC. As protein: CSVEEGGPYEQYF.

The V gene is TRBV6-6, the J gene TRBJ2-5; 9 positions agree with TRBD2. CDR3 length: 14 residues. The germline CDR1 and CDR2 sequences are MNHNY and SVGAGI (reference sequence). Trimming at V came to 4 bases and at J to 2 bases, leaving 2 bases not matched to a gene. CDR3 sequence reads: CASSSSGTQETQYF. The CDR3 DNA reads TGTGCCAGCAGTTCTAGCGGGACACAAGAGACCCAGTACTTC.